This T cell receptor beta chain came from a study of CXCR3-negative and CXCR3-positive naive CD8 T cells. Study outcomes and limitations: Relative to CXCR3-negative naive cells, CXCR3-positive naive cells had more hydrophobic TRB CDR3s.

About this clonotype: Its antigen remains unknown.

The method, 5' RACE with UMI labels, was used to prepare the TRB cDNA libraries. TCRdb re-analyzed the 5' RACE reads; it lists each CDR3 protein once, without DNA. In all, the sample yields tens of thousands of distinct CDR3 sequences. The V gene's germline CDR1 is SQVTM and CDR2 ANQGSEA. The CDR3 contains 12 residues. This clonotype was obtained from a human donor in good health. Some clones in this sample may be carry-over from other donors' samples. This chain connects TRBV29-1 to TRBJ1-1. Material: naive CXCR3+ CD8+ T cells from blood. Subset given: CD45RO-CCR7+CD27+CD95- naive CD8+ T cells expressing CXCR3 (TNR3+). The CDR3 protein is CSVEEGHPEAFF.